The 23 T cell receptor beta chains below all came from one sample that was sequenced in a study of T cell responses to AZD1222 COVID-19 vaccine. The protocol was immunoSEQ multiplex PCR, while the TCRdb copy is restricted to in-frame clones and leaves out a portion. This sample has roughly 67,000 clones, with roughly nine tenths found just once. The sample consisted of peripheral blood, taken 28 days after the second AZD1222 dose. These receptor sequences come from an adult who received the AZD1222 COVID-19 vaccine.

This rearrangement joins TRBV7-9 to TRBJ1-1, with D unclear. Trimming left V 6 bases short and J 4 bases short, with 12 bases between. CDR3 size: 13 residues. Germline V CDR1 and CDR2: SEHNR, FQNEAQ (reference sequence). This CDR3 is CASRQSSSTEAFF. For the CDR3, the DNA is TGTGCCAGCAGACAGAGTTCCAGCACTGAAGCTTTCTTT.

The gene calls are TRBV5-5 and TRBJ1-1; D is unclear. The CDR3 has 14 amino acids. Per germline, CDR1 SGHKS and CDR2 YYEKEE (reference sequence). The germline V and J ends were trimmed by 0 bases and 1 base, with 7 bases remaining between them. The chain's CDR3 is CASSLGGGNTEAFF. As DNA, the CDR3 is TGTGCCAGCAGCTTGGGCGGCGGGAACACTGAAGCTTTCTTT.

The CDR3 protein is CASSLSGTSYLQETQYF. As DNA, the CDR3 is TGCGCCAGCAGCTTGAGTGGGACTAGCTACCTCCAAGAGACCCAGTACTTC. The chain joins TRBV5-1 to TRBJ2-5, with 9 bases identical to TRBD2. CDR1 and CDR2 from the germline V gene are SGHRS and YFSETQ. V lost 1 base to trimming and J lost 1 base; unmatched junction nucleotides: 8. This CDR3 is built from 17 residues.

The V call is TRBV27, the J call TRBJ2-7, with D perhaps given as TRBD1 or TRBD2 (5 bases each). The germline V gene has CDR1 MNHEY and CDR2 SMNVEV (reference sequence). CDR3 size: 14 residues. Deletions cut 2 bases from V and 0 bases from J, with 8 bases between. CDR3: CASSLTGASYEQYF. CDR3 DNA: TGTGCCAGCAGTTTAACCGGGGCCTCCTACGAGCAGTACTTC.

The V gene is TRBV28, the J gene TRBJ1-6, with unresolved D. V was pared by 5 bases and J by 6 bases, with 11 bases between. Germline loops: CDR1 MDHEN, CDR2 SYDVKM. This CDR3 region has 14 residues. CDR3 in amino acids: CASSLGDLNSPLHF. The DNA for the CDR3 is TGTGCCAGCAGTCTAGGAGACCTTAATTCACCCCTCCACTTT. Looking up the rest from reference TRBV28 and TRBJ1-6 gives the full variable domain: DVKVTQSSRYLVKRTGEKVFLECVQDMDHENMFWYRQDPGLGLRLIYFSYDVKMKEKGDIPEGYSVSREKKERFSLILESASTNQTSMYLCASSLGDLNSPLHFGNGTRLTVT.

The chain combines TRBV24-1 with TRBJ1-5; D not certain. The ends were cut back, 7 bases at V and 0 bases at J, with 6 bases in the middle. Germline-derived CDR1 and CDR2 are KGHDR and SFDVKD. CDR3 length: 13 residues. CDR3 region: CATSQYSNQPQHF. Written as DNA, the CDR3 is TGTGCCACCAGCCAATATAGCAATCAGCCCCAGCATTTT.

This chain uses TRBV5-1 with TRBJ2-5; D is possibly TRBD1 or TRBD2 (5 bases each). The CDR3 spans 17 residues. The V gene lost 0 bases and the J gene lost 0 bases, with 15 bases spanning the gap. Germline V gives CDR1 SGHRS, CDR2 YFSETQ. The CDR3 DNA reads TGCGCCAGCAGCTTGGAGCCGGGACGGCGGGACCAAGAGACCCAGTACTTC. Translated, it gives CASSLEPGRRDQETQYF.

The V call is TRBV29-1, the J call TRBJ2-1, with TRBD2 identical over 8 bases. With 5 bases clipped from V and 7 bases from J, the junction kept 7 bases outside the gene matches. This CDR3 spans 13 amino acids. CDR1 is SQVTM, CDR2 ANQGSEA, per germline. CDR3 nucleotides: TGCAGCGTTTGGAGCGGGAGTGGGAATGAGCAGTTCTTC. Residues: CSVWSGSGNEQFF.

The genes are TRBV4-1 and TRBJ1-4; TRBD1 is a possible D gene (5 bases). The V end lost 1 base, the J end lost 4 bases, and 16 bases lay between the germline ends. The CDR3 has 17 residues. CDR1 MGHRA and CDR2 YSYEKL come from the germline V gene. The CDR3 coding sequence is TGCGCCAGCAGCCAAGCCCGCGGGGGGACTAGTAATGAAAAACTGTTTTTT. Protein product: CASSQARGGTSNEKLFF.

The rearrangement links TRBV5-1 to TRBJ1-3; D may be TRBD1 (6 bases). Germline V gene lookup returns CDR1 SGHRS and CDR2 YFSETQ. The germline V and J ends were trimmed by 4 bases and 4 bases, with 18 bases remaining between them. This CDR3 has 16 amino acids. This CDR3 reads CASSPIDRPEGNTIYF. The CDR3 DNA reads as TGCGCCAGCAGCCCCATTGACAGGCCAGAAGGAAACACCATATATTTT.

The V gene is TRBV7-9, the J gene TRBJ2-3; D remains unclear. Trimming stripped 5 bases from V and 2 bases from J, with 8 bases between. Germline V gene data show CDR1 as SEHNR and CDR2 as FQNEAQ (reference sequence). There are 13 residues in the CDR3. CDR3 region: CASSPQNTDTQYF. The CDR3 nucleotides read TGTGCCAGCAGCCCCCAAAACACAGATACGCAGTATTTT. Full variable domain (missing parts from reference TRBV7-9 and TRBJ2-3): DTGVSQNPRHKITKRGQNVTFRCDPISEHNRLYWYRQTLGQGPEFLTYFQNEAQLEKSRLLSDRFSAERPKGSFSTLEIQRTEQGDSAMYLCASSPQNTDTQYFGPGTRLTVL.

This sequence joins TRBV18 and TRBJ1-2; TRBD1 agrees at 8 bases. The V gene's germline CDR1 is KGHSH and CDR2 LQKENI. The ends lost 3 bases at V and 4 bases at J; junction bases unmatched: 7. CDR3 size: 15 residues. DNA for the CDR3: TGTGCCAGCTCACCCGACAGGGGAGAAGGCTATGGCTACACCTTC. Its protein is CASSPDRGEGYGYTF.

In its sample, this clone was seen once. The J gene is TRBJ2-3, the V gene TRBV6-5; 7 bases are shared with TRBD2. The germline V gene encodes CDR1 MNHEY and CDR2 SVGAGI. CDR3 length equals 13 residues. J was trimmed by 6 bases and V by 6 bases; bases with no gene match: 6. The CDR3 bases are TGTGCCAGCAGGAGGACTAGTTCCGATACGCAGTATTTT. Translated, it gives CASRRTSSDTQYF.

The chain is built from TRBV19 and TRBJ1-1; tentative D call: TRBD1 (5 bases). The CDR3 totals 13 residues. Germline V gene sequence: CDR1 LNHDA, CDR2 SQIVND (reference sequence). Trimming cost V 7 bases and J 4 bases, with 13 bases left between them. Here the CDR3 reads CASIEQGGTEAFF. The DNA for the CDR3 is TGTGCCAGTATTGAGCAGGGTGGCACTGAAGCTTTCTTT.

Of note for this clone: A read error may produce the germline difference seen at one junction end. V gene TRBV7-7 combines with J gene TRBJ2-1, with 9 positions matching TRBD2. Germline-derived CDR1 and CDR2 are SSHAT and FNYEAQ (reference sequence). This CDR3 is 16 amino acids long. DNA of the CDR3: TGCGCCAGCAGCTTAGAGGTAGCGGGGGCCTACAATGAGCAGTTCTTC. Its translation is CASSLEVAGAYNEQFF.

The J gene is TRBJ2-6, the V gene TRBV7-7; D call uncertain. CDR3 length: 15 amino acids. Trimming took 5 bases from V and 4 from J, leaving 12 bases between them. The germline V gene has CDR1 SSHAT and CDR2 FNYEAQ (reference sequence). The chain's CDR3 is CASSPRELGANVLTF. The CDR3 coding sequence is TGTGCCAGCAGCCCCAGAGAGTTGGGGGCCAACGTCCTGACTTTC.

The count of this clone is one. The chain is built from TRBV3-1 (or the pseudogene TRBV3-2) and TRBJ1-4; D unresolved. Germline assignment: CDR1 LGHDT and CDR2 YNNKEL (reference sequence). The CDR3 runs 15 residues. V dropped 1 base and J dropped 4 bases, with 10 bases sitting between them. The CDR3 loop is CASSQVVGLNEKLFF. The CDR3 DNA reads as TGTGCCAGCAGCCAAGTCGTAGGGCTTAATGAAAAACTGTTTTTT.

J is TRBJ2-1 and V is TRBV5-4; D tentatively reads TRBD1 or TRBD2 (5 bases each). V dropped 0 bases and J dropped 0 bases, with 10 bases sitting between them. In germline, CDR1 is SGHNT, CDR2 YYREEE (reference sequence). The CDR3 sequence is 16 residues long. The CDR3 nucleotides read TGTGCCAGCAGCTTGGGGGGACCCAGCTCCTACAATGAGCAGTTCTTC. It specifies CASSLGGPSSYNEQFF.

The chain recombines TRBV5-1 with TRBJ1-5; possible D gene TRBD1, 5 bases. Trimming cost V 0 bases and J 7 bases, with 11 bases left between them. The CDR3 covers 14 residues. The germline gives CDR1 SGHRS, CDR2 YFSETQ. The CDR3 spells CASSLDPDRQPQHF. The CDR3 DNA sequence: TGCGCCAGCAGCTTGGACCCAGACAGACAGCCCCAGCATTTT.

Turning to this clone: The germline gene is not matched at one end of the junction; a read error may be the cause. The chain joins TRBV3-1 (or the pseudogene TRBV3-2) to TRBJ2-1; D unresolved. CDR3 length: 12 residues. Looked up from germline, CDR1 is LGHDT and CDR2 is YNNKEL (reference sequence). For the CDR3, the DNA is TGTGCCAGCAGCCACTCCGACAATGAGCAGTTCTTC. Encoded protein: CASSHSDNEQFF.

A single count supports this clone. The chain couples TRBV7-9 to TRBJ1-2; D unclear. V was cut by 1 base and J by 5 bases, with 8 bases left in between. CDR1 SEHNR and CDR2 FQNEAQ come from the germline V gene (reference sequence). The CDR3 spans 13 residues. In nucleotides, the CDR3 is TGTGCCAGCAGCTTAGAGCCAGGTTATGGCTACACCTTC. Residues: CASSLEPGYGYTF.

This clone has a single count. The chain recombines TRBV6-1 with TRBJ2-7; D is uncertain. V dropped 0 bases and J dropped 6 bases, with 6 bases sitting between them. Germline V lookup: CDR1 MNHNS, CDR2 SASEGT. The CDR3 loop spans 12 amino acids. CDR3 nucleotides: TGTGCCAGCAGTGAAGCAAACGGCGAGCAGTACTTC. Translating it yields CASSEANGEQYF.

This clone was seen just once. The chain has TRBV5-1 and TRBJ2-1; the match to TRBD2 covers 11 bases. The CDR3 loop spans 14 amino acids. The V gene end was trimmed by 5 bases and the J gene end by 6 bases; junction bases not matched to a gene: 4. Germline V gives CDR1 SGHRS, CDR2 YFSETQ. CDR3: CASRLAGVANEQFF. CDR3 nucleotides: TGCGCCAGCAGACTAGCGGGAGTCGCCAATGAGCAGTTCTTC.